Listed here is a single T cell receptor (beta chain). The data stem from a study of cytomegalovirus exposure and HLA in healthy donors. In the PCR, 60 Vbeta and 13 Jbeta primers were used. The protocol was immunoSEQ multiplex PCR, while the TCRdb copy is restricted to in-frame clones and leaves out a portion. Among roughly 200,000 clones listed, roughly four fifths were seen once. V shed 8 bases, J shed 12 bases, and the junction held 9 bases outside the gene matches. Germline V CDR1 and CDR2: MNHNY, SVGAGI (reference sequence). The CDR3 loop spans 12 amino acids. The sample taken for sequencing was PBMCs. This clonotype originated in a male donor in good health and CMV-seronegative. This chain joins TRBV6-6 and TRBJ1-4; 7 bases agree with TRBD1. CDR3 amino acids: CASLNRGNELFF. The CDR3 region has the DNA TGTGCCAGCCTTAACAGGGGTAACGAACTGTTTTTT.